This TCR beta chain derives from a study of shared clonotypes between healthy human individuals. General observations from the study: The researchers took only blood, and tissue repertoires probably look different.

As to this clone: Its antigen is unidentified.

Genomic DNA per cell subset filled all wells of several immunoSEQ plates. TCRdb keeps only in-frame clones here, not all; method: immunoSEQ multiplex PCR. The sample has around 2.3 million clones, roughly 95% seen once. CD45RA-negative memory and CD45RA+ naive subsets were split from the CD4+ cells. Trimming took off 4 bases at V and 3 bases at J, with 10 bases between the two ends. The germline CDR1 and CDR2 sequences are SNHLY and FYNNEI. The CDR3 contains 14 residues. This clonotype was obtained from a man between 18 and 29 years old in good health. The rearrangement joins TRBV2 to TRBJ2-4, with unresolved D. Specimen: naive CD4+ T cells sorted from blood. This sample's subset: CD45RA+ positively selected. CDR3 protein: CASSAESIKNIQYF. The DNA for the CDR3 is TGTGCCAGCAGTGCTGAGTCAATCAAAAACATTCAGTACTTC. The full variable domain, in which reference TRBV2 and TRBJ2-4 provide the parts outside the CDR3, is EPEVTQTPSHQVTQMGQEVILRCVPISNHLYFYWYRQILGQKVEFLVSFYNNEISEKSEIFDDQFSVERPDGSNFTLKIRSTKLEDSAMYFCASSAESIKNIQYFGAGTRLSVL.